This TCR beta chain was captured by sequencing in a study of blood T cell repertoires in COVID-19. Across the study: Both acute and convalescent COVID-19 samples were obtained from the United States, Italy and Spain. Nucleic acid was either cDNA or gDNA, and it came from T cells, B-cell-depleted T cells, or PBMCs.

In the original workflow: From reference gene primer amplification, estimates of nucleated cell counts were derived. The method was immunoSEQ multiplex PCR; TCRdb's version includes in-frame clones alone and lacks a portion of them. V, J and clone size were drawn from that table, and D and trimming were deduced from the DNA. This table holds about 370,000 clones, 89% found once. The Seattle site enrolled patients during active infection and followed them longitudinally. This CDR3 region has 16 residues. V lost 1 base, J lost 3 bases, and 13 bases lay in between. Germline V gives CDR1 SGHTA, CDR2 FQGNSA.

This TCR was recovered from a woman aged 25 to 39 with COVID-19, enrolled during active disease. The chain joins TRBV7-2 to TRBJ1-5; D is unclear. The sample taken for sequencing was peripheral blood. The CDR3 loop is CASSLDAGGSNQPQHF. CDR3 nucleotides: TGTGCCAGCAGCTTAGACGCAGGAGGGTCCAATCAGCCCCAGCATTTT.